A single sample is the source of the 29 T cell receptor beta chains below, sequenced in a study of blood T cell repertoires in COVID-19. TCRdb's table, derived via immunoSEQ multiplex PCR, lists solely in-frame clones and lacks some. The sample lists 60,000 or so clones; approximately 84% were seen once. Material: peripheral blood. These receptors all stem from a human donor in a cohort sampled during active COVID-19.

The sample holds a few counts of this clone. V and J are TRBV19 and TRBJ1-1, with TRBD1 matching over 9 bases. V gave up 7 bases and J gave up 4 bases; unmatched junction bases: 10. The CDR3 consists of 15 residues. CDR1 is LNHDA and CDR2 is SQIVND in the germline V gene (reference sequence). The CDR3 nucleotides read TGTGCCAGTACCCATAGGACAGGGGTCGGCACTGAAGCTTTCTTT. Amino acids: CASTHRTGVGTEAFF.

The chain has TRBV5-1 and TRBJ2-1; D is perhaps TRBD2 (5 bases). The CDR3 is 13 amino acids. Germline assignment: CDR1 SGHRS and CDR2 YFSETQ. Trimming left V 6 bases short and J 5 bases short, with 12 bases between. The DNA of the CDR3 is TGCGCCAGCACTGATAGCGCCGACAATGAGCAGTTCTTC. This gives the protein CASTDSADNEQFF.

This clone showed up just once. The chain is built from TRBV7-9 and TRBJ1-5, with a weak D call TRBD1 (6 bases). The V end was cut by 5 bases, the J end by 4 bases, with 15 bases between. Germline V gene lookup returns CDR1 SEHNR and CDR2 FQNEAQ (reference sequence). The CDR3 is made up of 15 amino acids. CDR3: CASSRVGAGNQPQHF. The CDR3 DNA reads TGTGCCAGCAGCAGGGTGGGGGCCGGGAATCAGCCCCAGCATTTT.

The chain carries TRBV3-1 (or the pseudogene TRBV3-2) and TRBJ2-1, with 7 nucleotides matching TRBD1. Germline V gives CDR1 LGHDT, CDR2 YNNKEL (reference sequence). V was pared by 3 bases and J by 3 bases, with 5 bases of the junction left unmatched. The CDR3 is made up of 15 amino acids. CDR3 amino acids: CASSQDQGVYNEQFF. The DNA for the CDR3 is TGTGCCAGCAGCCAGGACCAGGGGGTCTACAATGAGCAGTTCTTC.

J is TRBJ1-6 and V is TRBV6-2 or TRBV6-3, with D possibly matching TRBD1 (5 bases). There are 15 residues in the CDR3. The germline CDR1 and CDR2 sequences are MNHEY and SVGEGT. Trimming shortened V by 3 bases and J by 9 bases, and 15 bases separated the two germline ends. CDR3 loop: CASSYGQGLISPLHF. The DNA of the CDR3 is TGTGCCAGCAGTTATGGGCAGGGCCTCATTTCACCCCTCCACTTT.

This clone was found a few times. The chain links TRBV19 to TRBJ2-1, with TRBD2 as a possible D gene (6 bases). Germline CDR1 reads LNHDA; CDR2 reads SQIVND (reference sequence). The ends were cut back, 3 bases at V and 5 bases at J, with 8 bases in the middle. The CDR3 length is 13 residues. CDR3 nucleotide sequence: TGTGCCAGTAGTATCGAGCGGGACAATGAGCAGTTCTTC. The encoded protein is CASSIERDNEQFF.

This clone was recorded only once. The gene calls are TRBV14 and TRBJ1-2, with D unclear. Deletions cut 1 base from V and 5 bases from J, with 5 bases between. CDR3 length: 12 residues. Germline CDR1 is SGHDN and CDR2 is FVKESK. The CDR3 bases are TGTGCCAGCAGCCAAGGAGGGTATGGCTACACCTTC. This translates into CASSQGGYGYTF. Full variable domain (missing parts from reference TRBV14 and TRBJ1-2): EAGVTQFPSHSVIEKGQTVTLRCDPISGHDNLYWYRRVMGKEIKFLLHFVKESKQDESGMPNNRFLAERTGGTYSTLKVQPAELEDSGVYFCASSQGGYGYTFGSGTRLTVV.

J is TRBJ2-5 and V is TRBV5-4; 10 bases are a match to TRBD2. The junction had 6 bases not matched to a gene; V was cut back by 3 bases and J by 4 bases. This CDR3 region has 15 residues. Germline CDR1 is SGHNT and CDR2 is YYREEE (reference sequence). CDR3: CASSSRLAGRETQYF. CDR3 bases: TGTGCCAGCAGCTCCCGACTAGCGGGTCGAGAGACCCAGTACTTC.

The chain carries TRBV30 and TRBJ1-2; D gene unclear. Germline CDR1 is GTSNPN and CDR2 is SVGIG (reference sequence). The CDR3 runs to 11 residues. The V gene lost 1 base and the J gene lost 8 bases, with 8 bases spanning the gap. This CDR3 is CAWSDGEGYTF. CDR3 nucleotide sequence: TGTGCCTGGAGTGACGGGGAAGGCTACACCTTC.

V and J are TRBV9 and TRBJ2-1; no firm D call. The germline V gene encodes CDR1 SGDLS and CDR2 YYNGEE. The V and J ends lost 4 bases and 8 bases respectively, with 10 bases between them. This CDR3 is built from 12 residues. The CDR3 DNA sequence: TGTGCCAGCAGCCCACAACCTTATGAGCAGTTCTTC. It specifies CASSPQPYEQFF.

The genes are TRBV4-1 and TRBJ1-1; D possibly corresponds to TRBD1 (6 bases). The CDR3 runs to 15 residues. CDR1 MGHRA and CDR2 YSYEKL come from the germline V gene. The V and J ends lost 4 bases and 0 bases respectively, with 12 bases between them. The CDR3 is CASSLRGAVNTEAFF. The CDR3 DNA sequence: TGCGCCAGCAGCCTACGGGGGGCGGTGAACACTGAAGCTTTCTTT.

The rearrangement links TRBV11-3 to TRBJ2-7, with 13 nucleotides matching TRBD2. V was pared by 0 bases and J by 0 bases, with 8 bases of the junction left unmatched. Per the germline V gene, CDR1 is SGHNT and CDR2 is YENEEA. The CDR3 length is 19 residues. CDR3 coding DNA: TGTGCCAGCAGCTTAGAGAGACTAGCGGGGGGCCCGAGCTCCTACGAGCAGTACTTC. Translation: CASSLERLAGGPSSYEQYF.

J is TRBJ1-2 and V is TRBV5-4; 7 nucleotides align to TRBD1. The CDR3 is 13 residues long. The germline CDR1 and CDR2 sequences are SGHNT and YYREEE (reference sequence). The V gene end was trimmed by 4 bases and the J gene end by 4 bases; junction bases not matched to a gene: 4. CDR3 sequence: CASSVGQLYGYTF. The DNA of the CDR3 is TGTGCCAGCAGCGTGGGACAGCTCTATGGCTACACCTTC.

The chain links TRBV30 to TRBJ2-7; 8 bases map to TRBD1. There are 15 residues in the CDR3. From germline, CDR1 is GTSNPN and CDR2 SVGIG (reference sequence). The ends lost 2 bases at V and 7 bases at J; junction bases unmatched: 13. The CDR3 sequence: CAWSPGTGLTGEQYF. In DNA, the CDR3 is TGTGCCTGGAGTCCCGGGACAGGACTTACCGGGGAGCAGTACTTC.

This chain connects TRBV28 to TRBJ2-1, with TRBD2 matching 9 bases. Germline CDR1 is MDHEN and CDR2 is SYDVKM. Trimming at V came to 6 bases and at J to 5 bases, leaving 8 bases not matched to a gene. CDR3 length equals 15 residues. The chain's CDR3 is CASSLSGGPNNEQFF. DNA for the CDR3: TGTGCCAGCAGCCTTAGCGGGGGCCCGAACAATGAGCAGTTCTTC.

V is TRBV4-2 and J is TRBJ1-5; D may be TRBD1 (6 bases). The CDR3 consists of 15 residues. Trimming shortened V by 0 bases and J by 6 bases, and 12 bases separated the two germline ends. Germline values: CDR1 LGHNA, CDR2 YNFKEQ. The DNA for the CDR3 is TGTGCCAGCAGCCAAGAAGTAGGGGGGGGTCAGCCCCAGCATTTT. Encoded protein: CASSQEVGGGQPQHF.

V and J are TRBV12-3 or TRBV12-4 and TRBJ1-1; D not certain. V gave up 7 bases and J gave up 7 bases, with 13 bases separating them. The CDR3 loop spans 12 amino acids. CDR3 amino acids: CASTERVVEAFF. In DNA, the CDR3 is TGTGCCAGCACCGAACGGGTCGTTGAAGCTTTCTTT.

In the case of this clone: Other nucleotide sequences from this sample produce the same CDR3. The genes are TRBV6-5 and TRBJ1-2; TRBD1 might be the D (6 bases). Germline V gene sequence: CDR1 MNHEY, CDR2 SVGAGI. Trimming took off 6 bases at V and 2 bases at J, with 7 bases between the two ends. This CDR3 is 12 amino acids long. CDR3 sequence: CASRRGNYGYTF. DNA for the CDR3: TGTGCCAGCAGAAGGGGGAACTATGGCTACACCTTC.

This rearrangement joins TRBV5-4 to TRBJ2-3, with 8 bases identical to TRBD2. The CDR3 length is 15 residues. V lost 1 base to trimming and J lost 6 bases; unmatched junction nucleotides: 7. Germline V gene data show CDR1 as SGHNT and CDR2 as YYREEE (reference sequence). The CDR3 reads CASSLNGGASDTQYF. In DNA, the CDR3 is TGTGCCAGCAGCTTGAACGGGGGGGCCAGTGATACGCAGTATTTT. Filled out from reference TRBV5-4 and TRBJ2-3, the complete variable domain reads ETGVTQSPTHLIKTRGQQVTLRCSSQSGHNTVSWYQQALGQGPQFIFQYYREEENGRGNFPPRFSGLQFPNYSSELNVNALELDDSALYLCASSLNGGASDTQYFGPGTRLTVL.

Written as DNA, the CDR3 is TGTGCCTACCATCCGGCCATAAGAGGAAACTACGAGCAGTACTTC. Amino acid sequence: CAYHPAIRGNYEQYF. This rearrangement joins TRBV30 to TRBJ2-7, with unresolved D. Between the trimmed V and J ends, which lost 7 bases and 3 bases, there was a span of 22 bases. The CDR3 extends over 15 amino acids. Germline V gene lookup returns CDR1 GTSNPN and CDR2 SVGIG (reference sequence).

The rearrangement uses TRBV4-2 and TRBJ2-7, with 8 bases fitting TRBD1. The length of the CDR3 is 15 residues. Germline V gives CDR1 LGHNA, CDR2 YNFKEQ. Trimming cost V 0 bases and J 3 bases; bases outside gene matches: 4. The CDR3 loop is CASSQDRQGIYEQYF. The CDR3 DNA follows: TGTGCCAGCAGCCAAGACCGACAGGGGATCTACGAGCAGTACTTC.

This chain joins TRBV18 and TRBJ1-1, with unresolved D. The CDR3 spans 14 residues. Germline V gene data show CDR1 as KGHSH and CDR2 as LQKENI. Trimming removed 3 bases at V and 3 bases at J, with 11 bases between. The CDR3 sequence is CASSPFRSYTEAFF. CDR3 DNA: TGTGCCAGCTCACCCTTCCGGAGCTACACTGAAGCTTTCTTT.

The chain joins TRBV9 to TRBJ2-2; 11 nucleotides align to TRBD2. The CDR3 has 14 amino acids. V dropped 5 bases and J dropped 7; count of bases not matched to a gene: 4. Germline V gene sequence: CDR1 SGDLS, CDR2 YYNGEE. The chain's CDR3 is CASRTSGVGGELFF. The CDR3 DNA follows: TGTGCCAGCAGGACTAGCGGGGTAGGCGGGGAGCTGTTTTTT.

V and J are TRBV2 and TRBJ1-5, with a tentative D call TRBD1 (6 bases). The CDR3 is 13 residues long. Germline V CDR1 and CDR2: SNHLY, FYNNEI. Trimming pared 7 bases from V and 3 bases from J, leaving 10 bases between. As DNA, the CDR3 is TGTGCCAGCACGGACAGTCCCAATCAGCCCCAGCATTTT. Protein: CASTDSPNQPQHF.

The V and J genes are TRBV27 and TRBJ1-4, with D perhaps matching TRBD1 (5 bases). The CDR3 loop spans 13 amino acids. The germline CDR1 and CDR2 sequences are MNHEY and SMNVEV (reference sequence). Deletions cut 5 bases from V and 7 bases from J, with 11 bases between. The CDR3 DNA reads TGTGCCAGCAGTAGCGGGACCGTTGAAAAACTGTTTTTT. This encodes CASSSGTVEKLFF.

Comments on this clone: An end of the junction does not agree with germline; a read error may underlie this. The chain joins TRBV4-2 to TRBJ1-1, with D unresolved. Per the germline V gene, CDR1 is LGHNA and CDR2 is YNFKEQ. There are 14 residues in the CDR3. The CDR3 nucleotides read TGTGCCAGCAGCCAGTACAGCCAGAACTCTGAAGCTTTCTTT. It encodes CASSQYSQNSEAFF.

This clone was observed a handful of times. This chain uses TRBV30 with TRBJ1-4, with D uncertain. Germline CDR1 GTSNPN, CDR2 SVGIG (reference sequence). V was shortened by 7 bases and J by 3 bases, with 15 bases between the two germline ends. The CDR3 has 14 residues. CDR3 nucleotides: TGTGCCTCCTTGGGAAGAGGGTCTAATGAAAAACTGTTTTTT. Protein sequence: CASLGRGSNEKLFF.

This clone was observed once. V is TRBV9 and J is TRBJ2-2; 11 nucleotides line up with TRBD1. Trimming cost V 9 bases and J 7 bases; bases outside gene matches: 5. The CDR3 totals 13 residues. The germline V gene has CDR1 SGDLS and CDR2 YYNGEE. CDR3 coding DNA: TGTGCCACAGGACAGGGGGCGGTCGGGGAGCTGTTTTTT. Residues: CATGQGAVGELFF.

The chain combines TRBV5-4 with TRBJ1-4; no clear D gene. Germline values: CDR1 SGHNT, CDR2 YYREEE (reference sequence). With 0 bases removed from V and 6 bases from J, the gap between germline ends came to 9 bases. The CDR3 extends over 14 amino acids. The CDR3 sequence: CASSLGGSDEKLFF. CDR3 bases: TGTGCCAGCAGCTTGGGAGGTAGTGATGAAAAACTGTTTTTT.